The source of this T cell receptor (beta chain) is a study of T-cell memory formation after mild COVID-19. CDR3 size: 15 residues. V lost 2 bases, J lost 1 base, and 0 bases stayed unmatched. The germline gives CDR1 SGHAT, CDR2 FQNNGV. This clonotype was picked up many times. Its target is not known. TCRdb re-derived calls from the 5' RACE reads in MiXCR, one entry per CDR3 protein. Here the sample spans about 190,000 distinct CDR3 sequences, around 16% being singletons. Findings and caveats of the study: Most CD4+ clones that shrank were in CM and EM, while CD8+ ones turned up in EMRA.

The sample taken for sequencing was PBMCs or a T cell subset sorted from them (not recorded which). The V call is TRBV11-2, the J call TRBJ2-3, with 10 bases aligning to TRBD2. This sequence originates from an adult woman who had mild COVID-19 (a few samples of this study predate the infection). Cell type and time point are not known. For the CDR3, the DNA is TGTGCCAGCAGCTTACTAGCGGGGGGCACAGATACGCAGTATTTT. It translates to CASSLLAGGTDTQYF. The full variable domain, its missing parts supplied by reference TRBV11-2 and TRBJ2-3, is EAGVAQSPRYKIIEKRQSVAFWCNPISGHATLYWYQQILGQGPKLLIQFQNNGVVDDSQLPKDRFSAERLKGVDSTLKIQPAKLEDSAVYLCASSLLAGGTDTQYFGPGTRLTVL.